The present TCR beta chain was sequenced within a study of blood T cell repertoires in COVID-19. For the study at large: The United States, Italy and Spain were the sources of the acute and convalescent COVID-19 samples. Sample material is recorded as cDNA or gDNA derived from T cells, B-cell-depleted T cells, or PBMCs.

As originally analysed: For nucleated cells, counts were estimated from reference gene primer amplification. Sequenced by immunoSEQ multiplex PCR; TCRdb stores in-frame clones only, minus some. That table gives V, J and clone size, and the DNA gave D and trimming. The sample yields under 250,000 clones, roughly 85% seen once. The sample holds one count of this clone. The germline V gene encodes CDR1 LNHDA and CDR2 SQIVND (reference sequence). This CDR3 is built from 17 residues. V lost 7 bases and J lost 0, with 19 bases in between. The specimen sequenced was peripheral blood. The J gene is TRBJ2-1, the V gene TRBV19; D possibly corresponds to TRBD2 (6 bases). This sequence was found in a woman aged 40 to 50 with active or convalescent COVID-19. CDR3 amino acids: CASTSPPGGSSYNEQFF. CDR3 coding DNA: TGTGCCAGTACCTCCCCCCCCGGGGGTAGCTCCTACAATGAGCAGTTCTTC.